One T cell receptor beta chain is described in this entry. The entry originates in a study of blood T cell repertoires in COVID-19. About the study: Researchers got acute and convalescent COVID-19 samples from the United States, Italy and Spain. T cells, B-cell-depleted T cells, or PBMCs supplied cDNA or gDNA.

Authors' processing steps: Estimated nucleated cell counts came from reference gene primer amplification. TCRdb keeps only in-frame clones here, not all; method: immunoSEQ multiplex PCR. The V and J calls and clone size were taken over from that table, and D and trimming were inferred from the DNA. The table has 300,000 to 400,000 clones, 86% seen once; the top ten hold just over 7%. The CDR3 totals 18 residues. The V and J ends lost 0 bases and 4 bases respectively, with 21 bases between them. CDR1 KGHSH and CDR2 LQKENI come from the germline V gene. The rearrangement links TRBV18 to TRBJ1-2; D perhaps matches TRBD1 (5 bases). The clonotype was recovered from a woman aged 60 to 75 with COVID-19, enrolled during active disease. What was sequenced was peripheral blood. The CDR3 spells CASSPPESPLGVSYGYTF. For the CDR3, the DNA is TGTGCCAGCTCACCACCGGAGAGCCCCCTAGGGGTTTCCTATGGCTACACCTTC.